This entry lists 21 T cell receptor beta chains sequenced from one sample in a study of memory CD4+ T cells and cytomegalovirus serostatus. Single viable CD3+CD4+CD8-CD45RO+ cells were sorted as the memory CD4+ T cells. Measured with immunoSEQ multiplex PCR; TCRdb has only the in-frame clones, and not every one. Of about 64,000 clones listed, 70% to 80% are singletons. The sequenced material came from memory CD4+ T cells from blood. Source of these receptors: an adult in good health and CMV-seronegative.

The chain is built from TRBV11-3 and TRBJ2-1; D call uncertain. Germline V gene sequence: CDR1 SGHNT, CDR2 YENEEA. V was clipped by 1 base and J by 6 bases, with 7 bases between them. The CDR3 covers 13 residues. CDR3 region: CASSLGVFNEQFF. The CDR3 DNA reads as TGTGCCAGCAGCTTAGGCGTCTTCAATGAGCAGTTCTTC.

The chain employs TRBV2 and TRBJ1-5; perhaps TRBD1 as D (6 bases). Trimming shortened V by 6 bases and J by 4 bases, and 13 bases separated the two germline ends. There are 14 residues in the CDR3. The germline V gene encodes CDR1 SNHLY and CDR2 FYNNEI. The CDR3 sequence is CASRFGTQNQPQHF. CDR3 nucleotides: TGTGCCAGCAGGTTCGGGACACAAAATCAGCCCCAGCATTTT.

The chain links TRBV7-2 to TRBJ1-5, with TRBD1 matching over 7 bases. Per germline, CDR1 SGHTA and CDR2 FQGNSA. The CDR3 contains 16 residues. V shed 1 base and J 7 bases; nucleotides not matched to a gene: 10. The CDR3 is CASSLEGDSRGQPQHF. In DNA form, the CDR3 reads TGTGCCAGCAGCTTAGAGGGGGACAGCCGTGGCCAGCCCCAGCATTTT.

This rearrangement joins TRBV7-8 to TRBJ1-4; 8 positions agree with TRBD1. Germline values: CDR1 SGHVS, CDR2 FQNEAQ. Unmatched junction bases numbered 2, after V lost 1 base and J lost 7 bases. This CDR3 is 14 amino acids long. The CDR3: CASSLGTGLEKLFF. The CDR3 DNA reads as TGTGCCAGCAGCTTAGGGACAGGGCTTGAAAAACTGTTTTTT.

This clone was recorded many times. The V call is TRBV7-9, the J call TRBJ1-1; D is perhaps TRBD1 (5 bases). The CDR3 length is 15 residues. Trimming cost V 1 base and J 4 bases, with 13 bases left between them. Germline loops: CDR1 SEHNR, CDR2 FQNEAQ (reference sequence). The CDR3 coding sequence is TGTGCCAGCAGCTTAGAGTTGGCAGGGACCACTGAAGCTTTCTTT. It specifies CASSLELAGTTEAFF.

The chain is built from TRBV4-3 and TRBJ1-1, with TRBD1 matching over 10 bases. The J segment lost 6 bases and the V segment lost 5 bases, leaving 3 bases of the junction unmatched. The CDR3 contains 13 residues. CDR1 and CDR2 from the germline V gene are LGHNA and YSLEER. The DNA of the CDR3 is TGCGCCAGCAGCTTCGGACAGGGGGCTGAAGCTTTCTTT. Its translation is CASSFGQGAEAFF.

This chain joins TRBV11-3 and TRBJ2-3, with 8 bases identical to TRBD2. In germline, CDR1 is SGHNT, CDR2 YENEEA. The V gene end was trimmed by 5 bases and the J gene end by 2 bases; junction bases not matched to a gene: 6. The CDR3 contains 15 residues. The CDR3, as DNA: TGTGCCAGCAGCAGAAAAGCGGGGGACACAGATACGCAGTATTTT. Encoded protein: CASSRKAGDTDTQYF.

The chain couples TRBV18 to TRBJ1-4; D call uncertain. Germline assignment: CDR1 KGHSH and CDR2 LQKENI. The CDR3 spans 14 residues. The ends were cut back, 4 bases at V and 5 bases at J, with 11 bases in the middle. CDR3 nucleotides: TGTGCCAGCTCACGGACGGAACAGAATGAAAAACTGTTTTTT. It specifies CASSRTEQNEKLFF.

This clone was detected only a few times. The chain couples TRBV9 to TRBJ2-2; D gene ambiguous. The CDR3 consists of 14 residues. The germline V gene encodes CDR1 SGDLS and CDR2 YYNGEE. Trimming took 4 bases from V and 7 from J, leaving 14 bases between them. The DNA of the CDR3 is TGTGCCAGCAGCCTTAGAACCTACGGCGGGGAGCTGTTTTTT. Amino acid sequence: CASSLRTYGGELFF.

The CDR3: CASSNKPNEQFF. The CDR3 DNA is TGTGCCAGCAGCAACAAGCCAAATGAGCAGTTCTTC. This chain links TRBV11-3 with TRBJ2-1, with D unclear. The CDR3 contains 12 residues. CDR1 is SGHNT and CDR2 is YENEEA in the germline V gene. V lost 5 bases to trimming and J lost 7 bases, with 9 bases between them.

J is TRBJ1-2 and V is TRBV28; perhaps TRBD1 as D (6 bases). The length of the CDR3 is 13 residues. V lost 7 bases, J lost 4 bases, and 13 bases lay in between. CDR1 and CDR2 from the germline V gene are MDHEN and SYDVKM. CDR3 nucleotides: TGTGCCAGCACCACAGGGAAGGTCTATGGCTACACCTTC. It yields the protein CASTTGKVYGYTF.

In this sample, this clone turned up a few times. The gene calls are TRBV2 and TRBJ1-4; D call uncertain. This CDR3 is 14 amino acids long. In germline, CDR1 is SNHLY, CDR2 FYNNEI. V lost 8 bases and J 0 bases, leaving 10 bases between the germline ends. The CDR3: CASDLAATNEKLFF. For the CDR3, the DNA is TGTGCCAGCGATTTAGCTGCAACTAATGAAAAACTGTTTTTT.

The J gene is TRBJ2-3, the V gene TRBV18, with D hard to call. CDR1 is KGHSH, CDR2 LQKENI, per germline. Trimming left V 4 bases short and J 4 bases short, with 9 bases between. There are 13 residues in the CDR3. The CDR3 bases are TGTGCCAGCTCACTAAGCCAAGCAGATACGCAGTATTTT. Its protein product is CASSLSQADTQYF.

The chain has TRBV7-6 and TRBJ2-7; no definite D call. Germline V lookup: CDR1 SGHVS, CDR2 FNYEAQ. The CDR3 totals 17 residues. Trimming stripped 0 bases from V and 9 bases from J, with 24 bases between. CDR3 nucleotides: TGTGCCAGCAGCTTAGCTAGAGGCCCCTCTACGAGTGGCGGGCAGTACTTC. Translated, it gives CASSLARGPSTSGGQYF.

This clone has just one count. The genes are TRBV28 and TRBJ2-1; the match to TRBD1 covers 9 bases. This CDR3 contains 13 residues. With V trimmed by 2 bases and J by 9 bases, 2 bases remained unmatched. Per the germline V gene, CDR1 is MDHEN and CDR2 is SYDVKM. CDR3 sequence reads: CASSLGTGFEQFF. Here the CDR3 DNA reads TGTGCCAGCAGTTTAGGGACAGGGTTTGAGCAGTTCTTC.

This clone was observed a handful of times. CDR3 sequence (DNA): TGTGCCAGCAATCCTGGGGCCAACGTCCTGACTTTC. Amino acids: CASNPGANVLTF. The rearrangement links TRBV2 to TRBJ2-6, with D uncertain. Per the germline V gene, CDR1 is SNHLY and CDR2 is FYNNEI. The germline V and J ends were trimmed by 7 bases and 2 bases, with 3 bases remaining between them. CDR3 length equals 12 residues.

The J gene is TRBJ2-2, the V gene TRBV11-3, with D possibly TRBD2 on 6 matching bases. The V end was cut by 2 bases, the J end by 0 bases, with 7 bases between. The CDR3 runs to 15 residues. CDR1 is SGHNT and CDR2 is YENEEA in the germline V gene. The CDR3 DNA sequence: TGTGCCAGCAGCTTATGGGGGGCGAACACCGGGGAGCTGTTTTTT. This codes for CASSLWGANTGELFF.

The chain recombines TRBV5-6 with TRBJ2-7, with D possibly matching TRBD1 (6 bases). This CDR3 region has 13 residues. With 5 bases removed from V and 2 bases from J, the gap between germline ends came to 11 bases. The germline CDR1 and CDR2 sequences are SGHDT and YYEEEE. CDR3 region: CASRSTGTYEQYF. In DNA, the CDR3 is TGTGCCAGCAGGTCGACAGGAACCTACGAGCAGTACTTC.

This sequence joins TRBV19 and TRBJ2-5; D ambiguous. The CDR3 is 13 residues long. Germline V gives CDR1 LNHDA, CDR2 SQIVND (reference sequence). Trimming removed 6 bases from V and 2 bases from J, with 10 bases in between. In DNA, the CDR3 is TGTGCCAGTAGCAGATCCTTTCAAGAGACCCAGTACTTC. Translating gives CASSRSFQETQYF.

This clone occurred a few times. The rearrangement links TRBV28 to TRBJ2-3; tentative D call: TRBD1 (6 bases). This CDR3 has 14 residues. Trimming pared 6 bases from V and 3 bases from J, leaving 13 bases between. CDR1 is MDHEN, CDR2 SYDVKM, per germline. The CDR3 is CASRLQGLTDTQYF. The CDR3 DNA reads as TGTGCCAGCAGACTCCAGGGGCTTACAGATACGCAGTATTTT. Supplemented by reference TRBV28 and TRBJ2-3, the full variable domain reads DVKVTQSSRYLVKRTGEKVFLECVQDMDHENMFWYRQDPGLGLRLIYFSYDVKMKEKGDIPEGYSVSREKKERFSLILESASTNQTSMYLCASRLQGLTDTQYFGPGTRLTVL.

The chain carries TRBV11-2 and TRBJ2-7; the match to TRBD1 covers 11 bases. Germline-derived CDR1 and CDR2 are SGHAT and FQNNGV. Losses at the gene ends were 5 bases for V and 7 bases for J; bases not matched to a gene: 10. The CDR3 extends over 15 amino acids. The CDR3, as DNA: TGTGCCAGCAGCCTAACCACCGGGACAGGGGGAGAGCAGTACTTC. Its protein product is CASSLTTGTGGEQYF. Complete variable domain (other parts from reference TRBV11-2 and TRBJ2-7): EAGVAQSPRYKIIEKRQSVAFWCNPISGHATLYWYQQILGQGPKLLIQFQNNGVVDDSQLPKDRFSAERLKGVDSTLKIQPAKLEDSAVYLCASSLTTGTGGEQYFGPGTRLTVT.